These 8 T cell receptor beta chains were sequenced from one sample in a study of T cell responses to AZD1222 COVID-19 vaccine. Profiled with immunoSEQ multiplex PCR; TCRdb holds only in-frame clones, not every one. The table lists about 94,000 clones, over 75% of them singletons, with about an eighth in the top ten. The sample in question was peripheral blood, obtained on day 0 of AZD1222 vaccination. The source is an adult in good health.

The chain has TRBV2 and TRBJ2-1; D is unclear. Germline V lookup: CDR1 SNHLY, CDR2 FYNNEI. V lost 4 bases, J lost 7 bases, and 14 bases lay in between. The CDR3 has 14 amino acids. Here the CDR3 reads CASSAVGGPNEQFF. CDR3 nucleotide sequence: TGTGCCAGCAGTGCGGTAGGCGGTCCGAATGAGCAGTTCTTC. Using reference TRBV2 and TRBJ2-1 for the parts outside the CDR3, the full variable domain is EPEVTQTPSHQVTQMGQEVILRCVPISNHLYFYWYRQILGQKVEFLVSFYNNEISEKSEIFDDQFSVERPDGSNFTLKIRSTKLEDSAMYFCASSAVGGPNEQFFGPGTRLTVL.

J is TRBJ1-3 and V is TRBV30, with D unresolved. Trimming removed 2 bases from V and 5 bases from J, with 13 bases in between. This CDR3 contains 14 residues. Germline lookup yields CDR1 GTSNPN and CDR2 SVGIG (reference sequence). DNA of the CDR3: TGTGCCTGGAGTATGACCAGCACTCGAAACACCATATATTTT. This sequence encodes CAWSMTSTRNTIYF. The full variable domain, rest sourced from reference TRBV30 and TRBJ1-3, is SQTIHQWPATLVQPVGSPLSLECTVEGTSNPNLYWYRQAAGRGLQLLFYSVGIGQISSEVPQNLSASRPQDRQFILSSKKLLLSDSGFYLCAWSMTSTRNTIYFGEGSWLTVV.

The V call is TRBV3-1 (or the pseudogene TRBV3-2), the J call TRBJ2-7; 11 bases line up with TRBD1. The J segment lost 7 bases and the V segment lost 4 bases, leaving 6 bases of the junction unmatched. The length of the CDR3 is 14 residues. The germline CDR1 and CDR2 sequences are LGHDT and YNNKEL (reference sequence). This CDR3 is CASSPLDRGQEQYF. The CDR3 DNA is TGTGCCAGCAGCCCGTTGGACAGGGGGCAAGAGCAGTACTTC.

V gene TRBV5-1 combines with J gene TRBJ2-3; 11 bases fit TRBD2. Trimming cost V 0 bases and J 1 base; bases outside gene matches: 1. Germline V gives CDR1 SGHRS, CDR2 YFSETQ. The CDR3 loop spans 16 amino acids. CDR3 protein: CASSLELAGGTDTQYF. In DNA form, the CDR3 reads TGCGCCAGCAGCTTGGAACTAGCGGGGGGCACAGATACGCAGTATTTT.

The V and J genes are TRBV28 and TRBJ1-4; 12 bases are a match to TRBD1. Germline V gene data show CDR1 as MDHEN and CDR2 as SYDVKM. Trimming cost V 3 bases and J 4 bases; bases outside gene matches: 9. The CDR3 runs 18 residues. For the CDR3, the DNA is TGTGCCAGCAGTTTCCCCTTGGGACAGGGGGCGGGTAATGAAAAACTGTTTTTT. Its protein product is CASSFPLGQGAGNEKLFF.

This rearrangement joins TRBV10-3 to TRBJ2-5, with 9 bases identical to TRBD2. V gave up 2 bases and J gave up 5 bases; unmatched junction bases: 9. Per germline, CDR1 ENHRY and CDR2 SYGVKD. CDR3 length: 16 residues. For the CDR3, the DNA is TGTGCCATCAGTGAGCAAAAACAGCGGGGGGTTGAGACCCAGTACTTC. Protein sequence: CAISEQKQRGVETQYF.

The chain employs TRBV6-1 and TRBJ1-2; 8 bases are shared with TRBD1. With V trimmed by 2 bases and J by 8 bases, 4 bases remained unmatched. Germline V gives CDR1 MNHNS, CDR2 SASEGT. The length of the CDR3 is 13 residues. In nucleotides, the CDR3 is TGTGCCAGCAGTGAATACAGGGGGTCCGGCTACACCTTC. It yields the protein CASSEYRGSGYTF.

The rearrangement links TRBV5-4 to TRBJ2-1; possibly TRBD1 or TRBD2 for D (5 bases each). This CDR3 region has 16 residues. Trimming removed 3 bases at V and 7 bases at J, with 20 bases between. The germline V gene encodes CDR1 SGHNT and CDR2 YYREEE (reference sequence). The CDR3 loop is CASSWGRRASGNEQFF. The CDR3 nucleotides are TGTGCCAGCAGCTGGGGACGACGAGCTTCTGGGAATGAGCAGTTCTTC.